The T cell receptor (beta chain) under discussion was sequenced for a study of long-term antiretroviral therapy in people with HIV. Study-level points and caveats: The study found that diversity rose after ART but stayed below transplant donor controls. Clones that had undergone expansion before ART dominated the repertoire at all time points. Neither ART adherence, viral resistance nor therapy changes were documented.

The samples comprised about 0.95-11 million cryopreserved PBMC ahead of DNA extraction. Concerning this clone itself: What it binds is not known.

Run at survey level, the immunoSEQ assay was version v3.0. The assay was immunoSEQ multiplex PCR, and TCRdb's table has in-frame clones only and misses some. The repertoire consists of about 30,000 clones, with approximately 84% occurring once and the leading ten covering roughly 0.94%. The CDR3 runs to 17 residues. V was clipped by 2 bases and J by 4 bases, with 19 bases between them. From germline, CDR1 is SGHTA and CDR2 FQGNSA. The material was unsorted PBMCs, obtained 2 years after starting antiretroviral therapy. This chain links TRBV7-2 with TRBJ2-3; a possible D gene is TRBD2 (7 bases). The clonotype comes from a man aged 50 to 60 with HIV. CDR3 nucleotide sequence: TGTGCCAGCAGCTTAATCCCCCTAGGAGGGGGGGCAGATACGCAGTATTTT. It specifies CASSLIPLGGGADTQYF.